This TCR beta chain was documented in a study of T-cell memory formation after mild COVID-19. The overall study: Largely, the TCR clusters proved donor specific. Study conclusions and caveats: Researchers found some responding clones in pre-infection memory, a sign that cross-reactive memory joined.

A note on this clonotype: The antigen is not known.

V was pared by 4 bases and J by 8 bases, with 7 bases of the junction left unmatched. Germline V gene sequence: CDR1 MNHNS, CDR2 SASEGT. The CDR3 is 14 residues long. TCRdb re-derived calls from the 5' RACE reads in MiXCR, one entry per CDR3 protein. The data show 65,000 to 95,000 distinct CDR3 sequences, around 13% seen once. Material: PBMCs or a T cell subset sorted from them (not recorded which). The rearrangement uses TRBV6-1 and TRBJ2-2; 7 bases match TRBD1. The TCR comes from a man between 18 and 29 years old who had mild COVID-19 (a few samples of this study predate the infection). Cell type and time point are not known. The CDR3 here is CASSATGVGGELFF. For the CDR3, the DNA is TGTGCCAGCAGTGCTACAGGGGTTGGTGGGGAGCTGTTTTTT.